One and the same sample provided the 29 T cell receptor beta chains below, sequenced in a study of identifying expanded T cells in peripheral blood. Sequencing used immunoSEQ multiplex PCR; TCRdb keeps in-frame clones, though not all of them. Of 50,000 to 60,000 clones listed, 65% to 90% are singletons. Material for sequencing was blood. The source is a person aged 18-70 years in good health.

This chain uses TRBV19 with TRBJ2-7; 7 bases line up with TRBD1. V shed 2 bases and J 3 bases; nucleotides not matched to a gene: 7. The CDR3 spans 15 residues. CDR1 is LNHDA and CDR2 is SQIVND in the germline V gene (reference sequence). The CDR3: CASSITGADDYEQYF. The CDR3 DNA reads as TGTGCCAGTAGTATAACAGGGGCAGACGACTACGAGCAGTACTTC.

The chain combines TRBV11-2 with TRBJ2-5; D remains unclear. CDR1 is SGHAT, CDR2 FQNNGV, per germline. The CDR3 consists of 15 residues. V lost 5 bases, J lost 4 bases, and 17 bases lay in between. The CDR3 nucleotides are TGTGCCAGCAGCGGCGTACGACCCAACAGAGAGACCCAGTACTTC. Translation: CASSGVRPNRETQYF.

The chain combines TRBV9 with TRBJ2-5, with D perhaps being TRBD1 or TRBD2 (5 bases each). Trimming pared 3 bases from V and 4 bases from J, leaving 13 bases between. The CDR3 contains 14 residues. The germline CDR1 and CDR2 sequences are SGDLS and YYNGEE. CDR3 sequence (DNA): TGTGCCAGCAGCGCCGTAGGGGCGGGAGAGACCCAGTACTTC. This gives the protein CASSAVGAGETQYF. The whole variable domain, filled in from reference TRBV9 and TRBJ2-5, reads DSGVTQTPKHLITATGQRVTLRCSPRSGDLSVYWYQQSLDQGLQFLIQYYNGEERAKGNILERFSAQQFPDLHSELNLSSLELGDSALYFCASSAVGAGETQYFGPGTRLLVL.

The chain carries TRBV7-2 and TRBJ2-3; a weak D match, TRBD2 (6 bases). The V gene lost 1 base and the J gene lost 2 bases, with 13 bases spanning the gap. The CDR3 consists of 16 residues. Germline CDR1 is SGHTA and CDR2 is FQGNSA. This CDR3 reads CASSLGARETTDTQYF. CDR3 coding DNA: TGTGCCAGCAGCTTAGGGGCCCGGGAGACCACAGATACGCAGTATTTT.

The chain employs TRBV18 and TRBJ1-5, with D possibly TRBD1 on 5 matching bases. The CDR3 covers 15 residues. Germline assignment: CDR1 KGHSH and CDR2 LQKENI. The germline V and J ends were trimmed by 5 bases and 1 base, with 12 bases remaining between them. CDR3 amino acids: CASSFQGRSNQPQHF. The CDR3, as DNA: TGTGCCAGCTCATTTCAGGGAAGGAGCAATCAGCCCCAGCATTTT.

The J gene is TRBJ1-2, the V gene TRBV7-9; D may be TRBD1 (6 bases). The germline V gene has CDR1 SEHNR and CDR2 FQNEAQ (reference sequence). V was clipped by 2 bases and J by 7 bases, with 11 bases between them. This CDR3 is 13 amino acids long. CDR3 nucleotides: TGTGCCAGCAGCTTATCAGGGGTGGGTGGCTACACCTTC. Residues: CASSLSGVGGYTF.

The chain joins TRBV9 to TRBJ2-5; TRBD2 matches 11 bases. The trim removed 4 bases at V and 1 base at J, leaving 9 bases unmatched. From germline, CDR1 is SGDLS and CDR2 YYNGEE. CDR3 length: 17 amino acids. CDR3 amino acids: CASSPRLGLAAQETQYF. The CDR3 coding sequence is TGTGCCAGCAGCCCCAGGTTGGGACTAGCGGCCCAAGAGACCCAGTACTTC. Supplemented by reference TRBV9 and TRBJ2-5, the full variable domain reads DSGVTQTPKHLITATGQRVTLRCSPRSGDLSVYWYQQSLDQGLQFLIQYYNGEERAKGNILERFSAQQFPDLHSELNLSSLELGDSALYFCASSPRLGLAAQETQYFGPGTRLLVL.

This clone has only one observation. The V and J genes are TRBV6-1 and TRBJ1-4; 10 bases fit TRBD1. V shed 8 bases, J shed 10 bases, and the junction held 4 bases outside the gene matches. Germline V gives CDR1 MNHNS, CDR2 SASEGT. The CDR3 extends over 12 amino acids. DNA of the CDR3: TGTGCCAGCCGGGACAGGGGCGGAAAACTGTTTTTT. Translation: CASRDRGGKLFF.

V is TRBV10-2 and J is TRBJ1-1, with D maybe TRBD1 (5 bases). The CDR3 runs to 15 residues. Germline loops: CDR1 WSHSY, CDR2 SAAADI. Trimming left V 2 bases short and J 2 bases short, with 12 bases between. The CDR3 reads CASSEKGRSNTEAFF. Written as DNA, the CDR3 is TGCGCCAGCAGTGAGAAGGGACGGTCAAACACTGAAGCTTTCTTT.

For the CDR3, the DNA is TGTGCCAGCTATGACAGGAAGACCTTCACAGATACGCAGTATTTT. Translation: CASYDRKTFTDTQYF. V gene TRBV2 combines with J gene TRBJ2-3; D perhaps matches TRBD1 (6 bases). The CDR3 has 15 residues. Trimming removed 8 bases from V and 2 bases from J, with 17 bases in between. Germline lookup yields CDR1 SNHLY and CDR2 FYNNEI. The full variable domain, completed using reference TRBV2 and TRBJ2-3, is EPEVTQTPSHQVTQMGQEVILRCVPISNHLYFYWYRQILGQKVEFLVSFYNNEISEKSEIFDDQFSVERPDGSNFTLKIRSTKLEDSAMYFCASYDRKTFTDTQYFGPGTRLTVL.

The chain uses TRBV7-9 and TRBJ2-5; 10 bases map to TRBD1. V gave up 3 bases and J gave up 4 bases; unmatched junction bases: 2. The CDR3 is 14 residues long. Germline CDR1 and CDR2: SEHNR and FQNEAQ (reference sequence). CDR3 residues: CASSFDRGLETQYF. The DNA for the CDR3 is TGTGCCAGCAGCTTCGACAGGGGGCTAGAGACCCAGTACTTC.

The rearrangement uses TRBV30 and TRBJ1-2; D ambiguous. The CDR3 covers 10 residues. Between the trimmed V and J ends, which lost 5 bases and 6 bases, there was a span of 7 bases. Germline loops: CDR1 GTSNPN, CDR2 SVGIG (reference sequence). CDR3 coding DNA: TGTGCCTGGGGAACCCATGGCTACACCTTC. Amino acid sequence: CAWGTHGYTF.

V and J are TRBV7-3 and TRBJ2-3, with 14 bases identical to TRBD2. Germline lookup yields CDR1 SGHTA and CDR2 FQGTGA. There are 16 residues in the CDR3. Trimming removed 5 bases from V and 4 bases from J; junction bases left unmatched: 5. CDR3 DNA sequence: TGTGCCAGCAGCCCGGGACTAGCGGGAGTAGCAGATACGCAGTATTTT. Its protein product is CASSPGLAGVADTQYF.

The chain carries TRBV4-1 and TRBJ1-3; D remains unclear. CDR3 length equals 15 residues. V shed 4 bases and J shed 0 bases, with 10 bases lying between them. Germline V lookup: CDR1 MGHRA, CDR2 YSYEKL. The DNA of the CDR3 is TGCGCCAGCAGCCTTACACAGAGCTCTGGAAACACCATATATTTT. Amino acids: CASSLTQSSGNTIYF.

The chain uses TRBV7-8 and TRBJ1-2; D ambiguous. V lost 1 base and J 8 bases, leaving 8 bases between the germline ends. Germline loops: CDR1 SGHVS, CDR2 FQNEAQ. CDR3 size: 12 residues. CDR3 amino acids: CASSLDRWGYTF. The CDR3 nucleotides read TGTGCCAGCAGCTTAGACCGGTGGGGCTACACCTTC.

V and J are TRBV30 and TRBJ2-7; D perhaps matches TRBD1 (6 bases). Germline values: CDR1 GTSNPN, CDR2 SVGIG (reference sequence). The CDR3 spans 14 residues. Trimming stripped 0 bases from V and 4 bases from J, with 13 bases between. Written as DNA, the CDR3 is TGTGCCTGGAGTGTCTCCAGGGGCCTTTACGAGCAGTACTTC. Its protein product is CAWSVSRGLYEQYF.

This chain connects TRBV18 to TRBJ1-4, with a tentative D call TRBD1 (6 bases). With 6 bases removed from V and 2 bases from J, the gap between germline ends came to 13 bases. The germline CDR1 and CDR2 sequences are KGHSH and LQKENI. The CDR3 is made up of 15 amino acids. The CDR3 DNA follows: TGTGCCAGCTCCTCAAAGGGGGAGACTAATGAAAAACTGTTTTTT. This encodes CASSSKGETNEKLFF.

In nucleotides, the CDR3 is TGTGCCAGCAGTCGATGGGACAGGGGATCCTACGAGCAGTACGTC. This translates into CASSRWDRGSYEQYV. This sequence joins TRBV21-1 and TRBJ2-7; whether TRBD1, the table's D call, matches the DNA was not checked. TRBV21-1 corresponds to a pseudogene. CDR3 length: 15 amino acids.

The rearrangement joins TRBV5-1 to TRBJ1-2; TRBD1 might be the D (5 bases). The CDR3 totals 15 residues. V was trimmed by 2 bases and J by 8 bases, leaving 19 bases between them. Germline V gives CDR1 SGHRS, CDR2 YFSETQ. Here the CDR3 DNA reads TGCGCCAGCAGCTTTGGGCCGGGTAGGGGATACGGCTACACCTTC. Protein: CASSFGPGRGYGYTF.

This chain joins TRBV5-1 and TRBJ2-2, with D unresolved. Per germline, CDR1 SGHRS and CDR2 YFSETQ. Trimming stripped 4 bases from V and 1 base from J, with 8 bases between. The CDR3 has 14 residues. In nucleotides, the CDR3 is TGCGCCAGCAGCGTTGGGTGGAACACCGGGGAGCTGTTTTTT. The encoded protein is CASSVGWNTGELFF.

The rearrangement joins TRBV21-1 to TRBJ2-6. TRBV21-1 is listed as a pseudogene. The CDR3 loop spans 20 amino acids. The CDR3 coding sequence is TGTGCCAGCAGCAAAGAGGTCCGTGGTTCGCACCCATCTGGGGCCAACGTCCTGACTTTC. This translates into CASSKEVRGSHPSGANVLTF.

In this sample, this clone turned up once. The V and J genes are TRBV29-1 and TRBJ1-1; TRBD1 is a possible D gene (6 bases). Germline CDR1 and CDR2: SQVTM and ANQGSEA. Trimming pared 5 bases from V and 5 bases from J, leaving 15 bases between. CDR3 length: 13 residues. CDR3: CSVKQGGGTEAFF. Here the CDR3 DNA reads TGCAGCGTTAAACAGGGTGGAGGAACTGAAGCTTTCTTT.

The V and J genes are TRBV25-1 and TRBJ1-3, with D uncertain. Germline V gene data show CDR1 as MGHDK and CDR2 as SYGVNS. This CDR3 has 16 residues. V gave up 3 bases and J gave up 4 bases, with 16 bases separating them. The CDR3 reads CASSEGDLITGNTIYF. In DNA, the CDR3 is TGTGCCAGCAGTGAGGGAGACTTAATAACCGGAAACACCATATATTTT.

The V call is TRBV5-4, the J call TRBJ2-7; tentatively, D is TRBD2 (5 bases). This CDR3 has 14 amino acids. Germline V gene sequence: CDR1 SGHNT, CDR2 YYREEE (reference sequence). With 4 bases removed from V and 0 bases from J, the gap between germline ends came to 11 bases. The CDR3 DNA reads TGTGCCAGCAGCGACCCGGGATCCTCCTACGAGCAGTACTTC. It specifies CASSDPGSSYEQYF.

In its sample, this clone was seen once. In DNA form, the CDR3 reads TGCAGCGTTGATGATGGCTACACCTTC. Residues: CSVDDGYTF. The chain combines TRBV29-1 with TRBJ1-2, with D unresolved. The CDR3 sequence is 9 residues long. V was cut by 3 bases and J by 6 bases, with 2 bases left in between. Germline assignment: CDR1 SQVTM and CDR2 ANQGSEA.

This rearrangement joins TRBV5-1 to TRBJ2-5; tentatively, D is TRBD2 (6 bases). The CDR3 length is 13 residues. The germline CDR1 and CDR2 sequences are SGHRS and YFSETQ. Trimming left V 3 bases short and J 5 bases short, with 11 bases between. CDR3 residues: CASSSGGSETQYF. CDR3 DNA: TGCGCCAGCAGCTCCGGGGGAAGTGAGACCCAGTACTTC.

The chain combines TRBV19 with TRBJ2-1; D is unresolved. V was pared by 2 bases and J by 5 bases, with 7 bases between. In germline, CDR1 is LNHDA, CDR2 SQIVND (reference sequence). This CDR3 comprises 13 residues. The CDR3 spells CASSIRLHNEQFF. Written as DNA, the CDR3 is TGTGCCAGTAGTATACGACTGCACAATGAGCAGTTCTTC.

The chain employs TRBV2 and TRBJ2-3; tentatively, D is TRBD2 (6 bases). Trimming removed 6 bases at V and 0 bases at J, with 10 bases between. CDR3 length: 14 amino acids. Germline V gene data show CDR1 as SNHLY and CDR2 as FYNNEI. Written as DNA, the CDR3 is TGTGCCAGCAGGCGGGAATTGAGCACAGATACGCAGTATTTT. This codes for CASRRELSTDTQYF.

The chain links TRBV7-3 to TRBJ2-6; a possible D gene is TRBD1 (6 bases). The CDR3 contains 15 residues. V was pared by 5 bases and J by 2 bases, with 10 bases between. The germline V gene encodes CDR1 SGHTA and CDR2 FQGTGA. The CDR3 protein is CASSARTAGANVLTF. CDR3 in DNA: TGTGCCAGCAGCGCGCGGACAGCTGGGGCCAACGTCCTGACTTTC.